Sequencing of this TCR beta chain was carried out in a study of blood T cell repertoires in COVID-19. TCRdb keeps only in-frame clones here, not all; method: immunoSEQ multiplex PCR. This sample has some 70,000 clones, with approximately 80% found just once. This TCR was recovered from a woman aged 45-65 years with acute or convalescent COVID-19. Specimen: peripheral blood.

The CDR3 nucleotides read TGTGCCAGCAGCCGGGGTTCGGGCTACGAGCAGTACTTC. Translation gives CASSRGSGYEQYF. The V and J genes are TRBV2 and TRBJ2-7, with D possibly being TRBD2 (5 bases). Germline V gives CDR1 SNHLY, CDR2 FYNNEI. V dropped 6 bases and J dropped 3 bases, with 12 bases sitting between them. The CDR3 has 13 amino acids.